A selection of T cell receptor beta chains follows, all from one sample in a study of OX40 agonist ivuxolimab in advanced cancers. The table came from immunoSEQ multiplex PCR; TCRdb's copy has only in-frame clones and leaves some out. Here the sample spans more than 25,000 clones, 80% to 85% being singletons. The sample here was CD4+ or CD8+ T cells sorted from blood, taken in a trial of the OX40 agonist ivuxolimab. Source of these receptors: an adult with an advanced solid tumor such as melanoma, head and neck, liver or kidney cancer. Each CDR3 is given with its conserved first and last residue. The D gene is left open where the match is weak. The listing skips clone size in some rows; elsewhere it reads once, few, many or a size class.

v_call	d_call	j_call	clone_size	cdr3_nt	cdr3_aa
TRBV27	.	TRBJ1-6	.	TGTGCCAGCAGTTTATTTCGGGGTGGCAGTAATTCACCCCTCCACTTT	CASSLFRGGSNSPLHF
TRBV28	.	TRBJ1-3	.	TGTGCCAGCAGCCTAGCTGGGGACACCTACTCTGGAAACACCATATATTTT	CASSLAGDTYSGNTIYF
TRBV5-4	.	TRBJ2-2	.	TGTGCCAGCAGCTCTCAATACACCGGGGAGCTGTTTTTT	CASSSQYTGELFF
TRBV6-4	TRBD2	TRBJ2-2	.	TGTGCCAGCTCCCGGACTAGCGCGACCGGGGAGCTGTTTTTT	CASSRTSATGELFF
TRBV29-1	TRBD1	TRBJ2-7	.	TGCAGCGTTGAACCGACAGGGGTAAACGAGCAGTACTTC	CSVEPTGVNEQYF
TRBV4-2	.	TRBJ2-2	.	TGTGCCAGCAGCCAAAATGTAGCAGACACCGGGGAGCTGTTTTTT	CASSQNVADTGELFF
TRBV30	.	TRBJ2-7	.	TGTGCCTGGAGTGTACGAGGCAACGAGCAGTACTTC	CAWSVRGNEQYF
TRBV7-3	.	TRBJ1-5	.	TGTGCCAGCAGCTTGGGTGGGGGTCAGCCCCAGCATTTT	CASSLGGGQPQHF
TRBV5-6	.	TRBJ2-7	.	TGTGCCAGCAGCTTCGGGCTAGCAGGTCTCTCCGAGCAGTACTTC	CASSFGLAGLSEQYF
TRBV9	.	TRBJ2-3	.	TGTGCCAGCAGCGTAGGGGGGCTATACACAGATACGCAGTATTTT	CASSVGGLYTDTQYF
TRBV27	.	TRBJ1-5	many	TGTGCCAGCAGTTTATGGGGGAACAATCAGCCCCAGCATTTT	CASSLWGNNQPQHF
TRBV28	TRBD1	TRBJ1-4	.	TGTGCCAGCACCGTCGCGGGGACAGGGACGAGAAAACTGTTTTTT	CASTVAGTGTRKLFF
TRBV28	.	TRBJ1-5	.	TGTGCCAGCAGGGAGCGGGCCTTCAATCAGCCCCAGCATTTT	CASRERAFNQPQHF